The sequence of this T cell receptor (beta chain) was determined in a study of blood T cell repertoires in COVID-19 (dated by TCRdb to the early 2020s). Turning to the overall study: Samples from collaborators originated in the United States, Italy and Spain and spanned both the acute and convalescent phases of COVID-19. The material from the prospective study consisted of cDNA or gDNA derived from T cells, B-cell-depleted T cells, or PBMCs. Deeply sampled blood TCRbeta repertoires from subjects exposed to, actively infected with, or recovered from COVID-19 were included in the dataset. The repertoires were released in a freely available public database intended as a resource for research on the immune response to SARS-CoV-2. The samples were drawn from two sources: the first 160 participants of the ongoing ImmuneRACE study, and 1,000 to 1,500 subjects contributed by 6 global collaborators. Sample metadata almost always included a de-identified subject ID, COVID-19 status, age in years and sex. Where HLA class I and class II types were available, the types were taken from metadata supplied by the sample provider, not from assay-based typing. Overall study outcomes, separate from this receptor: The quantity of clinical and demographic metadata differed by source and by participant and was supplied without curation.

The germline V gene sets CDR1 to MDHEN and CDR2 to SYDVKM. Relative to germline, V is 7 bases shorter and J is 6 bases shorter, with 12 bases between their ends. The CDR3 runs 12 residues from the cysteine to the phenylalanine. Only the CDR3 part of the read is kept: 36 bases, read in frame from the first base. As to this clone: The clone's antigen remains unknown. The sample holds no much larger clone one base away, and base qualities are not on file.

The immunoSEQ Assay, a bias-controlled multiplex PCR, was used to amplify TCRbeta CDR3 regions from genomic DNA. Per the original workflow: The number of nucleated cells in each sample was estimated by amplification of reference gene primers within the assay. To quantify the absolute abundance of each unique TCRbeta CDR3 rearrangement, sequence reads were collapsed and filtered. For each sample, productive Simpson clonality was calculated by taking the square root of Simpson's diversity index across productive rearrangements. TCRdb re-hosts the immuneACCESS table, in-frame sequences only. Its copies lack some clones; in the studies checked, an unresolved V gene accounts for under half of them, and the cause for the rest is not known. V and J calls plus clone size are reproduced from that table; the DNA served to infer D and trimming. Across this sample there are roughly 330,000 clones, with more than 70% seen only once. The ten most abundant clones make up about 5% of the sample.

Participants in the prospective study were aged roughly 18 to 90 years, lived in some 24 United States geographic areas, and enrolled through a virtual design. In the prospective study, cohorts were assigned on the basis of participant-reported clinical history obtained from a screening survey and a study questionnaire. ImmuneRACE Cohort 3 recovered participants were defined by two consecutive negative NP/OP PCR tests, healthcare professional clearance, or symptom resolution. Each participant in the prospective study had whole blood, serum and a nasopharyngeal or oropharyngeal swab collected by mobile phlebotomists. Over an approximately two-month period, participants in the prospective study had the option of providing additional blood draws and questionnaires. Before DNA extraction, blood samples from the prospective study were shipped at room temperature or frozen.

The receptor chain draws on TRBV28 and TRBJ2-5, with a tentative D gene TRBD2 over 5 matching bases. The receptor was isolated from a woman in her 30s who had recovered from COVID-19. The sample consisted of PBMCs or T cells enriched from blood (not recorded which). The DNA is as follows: TGTGCCAGCACCTCGGGGAGCCAGACCCAGTACTTC. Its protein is CASTSGSQTQYF.